This TCR beta chain was recorded in a study of T cell repertoires in cytomegalovirus infection. Study findings and constraints: Dominating the ex vivo response were TCR beta clonotypes that were CMV-specific and HLA-C-restricted.

A remark on this clonotype: Its antigen remains unknown.

TCRdb itself ran the reads through MiXCR, one entry per CDR3 protein. Found here are roughly 990,000 distinct CDR3 sequences, approximately 33% of them singletons; the top ten hold roughly 12%. From germline, CDR1 is DFQATT and CDR2 SNEGSKA (reference sequence). The V end lost 6 bases, the J end lost 3 bases, and 21 bases lay between the germline ends. CDR3 size: 15 residues. The specimen was cultured CD8+ T cells from PBMCs, collected from culture after CMV antigen stimulation. The receptor's source is a human donor in good health (CMV status not recorded). Some clones in this sample may be carry-over from other donors' samples. The chain is built from TRBV20-1 and TRBJ2-7; D is uncertain. The CDR3 DNA reads as TGCAGTGCCCAGACGTTCAGAACCTCAAACTACGAGCAGTACTTC. This translates into CSAQTFRTSNYEQYF.